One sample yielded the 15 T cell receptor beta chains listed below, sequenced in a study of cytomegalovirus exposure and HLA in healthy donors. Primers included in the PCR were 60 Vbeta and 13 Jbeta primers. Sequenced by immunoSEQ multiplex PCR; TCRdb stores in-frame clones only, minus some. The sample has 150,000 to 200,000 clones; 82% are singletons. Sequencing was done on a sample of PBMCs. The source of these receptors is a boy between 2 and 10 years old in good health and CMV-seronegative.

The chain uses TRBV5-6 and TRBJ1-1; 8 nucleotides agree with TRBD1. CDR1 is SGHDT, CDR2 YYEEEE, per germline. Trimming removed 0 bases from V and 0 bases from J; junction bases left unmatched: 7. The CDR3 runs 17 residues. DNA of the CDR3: TGTGCCAGCAGCTTGGCCAGGGGGCCTGCAATGAACACTGAAGCTTTCTTT. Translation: CASSLARGPAMNTEAFF.

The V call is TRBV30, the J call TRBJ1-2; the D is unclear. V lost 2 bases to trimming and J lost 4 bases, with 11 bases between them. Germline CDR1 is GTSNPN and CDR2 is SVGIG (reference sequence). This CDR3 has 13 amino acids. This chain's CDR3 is CAWSIDEGYGYTF. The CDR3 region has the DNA TGTGCCTGGAGTATTGATGAGGGCTATGGCTACACCTTC.

The CDR3 is CASRETGNAEKLFF. The CDR3 DNA reads TGTGCCAGCAGGGAGACAGGGAATGCTGAAAAACTGTTTTTT. The rearrangement uses TRBV6-1 and TRBJ1-4, with 7 positions matching TRBD1. Germline CDR1 MNHNS, CDR2 SASEGT. V shed 6 bases, J shed 7 bases, and the junction held 8 bases outside the gene matches. The CDR3 length is 14 residues.

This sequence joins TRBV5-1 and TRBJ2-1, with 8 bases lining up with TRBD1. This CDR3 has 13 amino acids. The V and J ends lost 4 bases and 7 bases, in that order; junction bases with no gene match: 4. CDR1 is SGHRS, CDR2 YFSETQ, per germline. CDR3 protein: CASSIDRGNEQFF. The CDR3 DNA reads TGCGCCAGCAGCATCGACAGGGGAAATGAGCAGTTCTTC.

DNA for the CDR3: TGTGCCAGCAGAATGGACAGGAACTATGGCTACACCTTC. Its protein product is CASRMDRNYGYTF. The chain joins TRBV6-5 to TRBJ1-2; 7 bases fit TRBD1. V lost 6 bases and J lost 2; bases outside the gene matches: 3. CDR3 length: 13 residues. Per germline, CDR1 MNHEY and CDR2 SVGAGI.

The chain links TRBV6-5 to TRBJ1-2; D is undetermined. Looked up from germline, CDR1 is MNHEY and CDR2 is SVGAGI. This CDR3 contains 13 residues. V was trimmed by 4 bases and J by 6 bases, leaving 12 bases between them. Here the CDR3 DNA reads TGTGCCAGCAGTTCCTTAACAGCTAATGGCTACACCTTC. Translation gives CASSSLTANGYTF.

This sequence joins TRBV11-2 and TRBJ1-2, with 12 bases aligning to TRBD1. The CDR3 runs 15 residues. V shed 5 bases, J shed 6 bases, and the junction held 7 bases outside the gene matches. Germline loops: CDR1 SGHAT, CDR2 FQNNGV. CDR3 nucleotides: TGTGCCAGCAGCGCCAGGGACAGGGGGCGAGATGGCTACACCTTC. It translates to CASSARDRGRDGYTF. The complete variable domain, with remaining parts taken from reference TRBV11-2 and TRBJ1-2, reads EAGVAQSPRYKIIEKRQSVAFWCNPISGHATLYWYQQILGQGPKLLIQFQNNGVVDDSQLPKDRFSAERLKGVDSTLKIQPAKLEDSAVYLCASSARDRGRDGYTFGSGTRLTVV.

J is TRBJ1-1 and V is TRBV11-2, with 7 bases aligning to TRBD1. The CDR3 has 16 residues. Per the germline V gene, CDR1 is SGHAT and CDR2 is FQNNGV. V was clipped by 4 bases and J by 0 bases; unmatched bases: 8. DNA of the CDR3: TGTGCCAGCAGCTCGTTAAGACAGGGCATGAACACTGAAGCTTTCTTT. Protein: CASSSLRQGMNTEAFF.

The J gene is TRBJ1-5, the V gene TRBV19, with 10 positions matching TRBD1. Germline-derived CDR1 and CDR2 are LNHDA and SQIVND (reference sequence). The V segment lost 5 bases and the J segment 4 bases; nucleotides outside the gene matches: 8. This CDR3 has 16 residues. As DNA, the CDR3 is TGTGCCAGTAGTCAAACTTGGACAGGGGGGAATCAGCCCCAGCATTTT. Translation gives CASSQTWTGGNQPQHF.

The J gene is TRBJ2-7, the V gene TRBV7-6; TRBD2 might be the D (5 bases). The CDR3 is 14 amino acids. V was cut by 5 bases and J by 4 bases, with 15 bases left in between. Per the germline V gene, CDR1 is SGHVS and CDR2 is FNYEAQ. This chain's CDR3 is CASSPRYGVYEQYF. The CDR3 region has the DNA TGTGCCAGCAGCCCCCGCTACGGGGTGTACGAGCAGTACTTC. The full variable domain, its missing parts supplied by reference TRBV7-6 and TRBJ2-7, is GAGVSQSPRYKVTKRGQDVALRCDPISGHVSLYWYRQALGQGPEFLTYFNYEAQQDKSGLPNDRFSAERPEGSISTLTIQRTEQRDSAMYRCASSPRYGVYEQYFGPGTRLTVT.

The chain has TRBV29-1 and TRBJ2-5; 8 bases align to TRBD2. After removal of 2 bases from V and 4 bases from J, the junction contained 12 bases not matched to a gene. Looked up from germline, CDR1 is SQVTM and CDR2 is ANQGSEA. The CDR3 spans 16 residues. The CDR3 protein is CSVERGGGFGAETQYF. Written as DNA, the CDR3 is TGCAGCGTTGAACGGGGGGGAGGGTTCGGTGCAGAGACCCAGTACTTC.

The CDR3 here is CASSITLSSYNEQFF. The CDR3 nucleotides are TGTGCCAGCTCTATCACTCTTAGCTCCTACAATGAGCAGTTCTTC. V gene TRBV9 combines with J gene TRBJ2-1; D is ambiguous. V lost 7 bases to trimming and J lost 0 bases, with 14 bases between them. The germline V gene encodes CDR1 SGDLS and CDR2 YYNGEE. The CDR3 sequence is 15 residues long.

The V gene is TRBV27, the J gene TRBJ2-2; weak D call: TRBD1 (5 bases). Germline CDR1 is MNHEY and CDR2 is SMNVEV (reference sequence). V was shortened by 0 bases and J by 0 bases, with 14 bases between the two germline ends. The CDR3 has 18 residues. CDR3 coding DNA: TGTGCCAGCAGTTTATCTAGTCGCAGGGTCTCGAACACCGGGGAGCTGTTTTTT. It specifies CASSLSSRRVSNTGELFF.

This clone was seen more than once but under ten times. The DNA for the CDR3 is TGCAGCGTAGCCGTAACCTCGTTGGCTGAAGCTTTCTTT. Protein sequence: CSVAVTSLAEAFF. V is TRBV29-1 and J is TRBJ1-1; D gene ambiguous. Germline lookup yields CDR1 SQVTM and CDR2 ANQGSEA. The CDR3 totals 13 residues. V lost 6 bases and J lost 6, with 17 bases in between.

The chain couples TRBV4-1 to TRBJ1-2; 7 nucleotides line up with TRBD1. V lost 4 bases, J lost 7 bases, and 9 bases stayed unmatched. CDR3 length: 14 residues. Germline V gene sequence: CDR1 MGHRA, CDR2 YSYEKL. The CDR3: CASSRPGQVSGYTF. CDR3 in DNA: TGCGCCAGCAGCCGGCCAGGACAGGTTTCTGGCTACACCTTC.